There are many counts of the clone carrying this TCR beta chain. This record comes from a study of beta chain features in type 1 diabetes. The sequenced template was cDNA made from the entire isolated RNA. Sequencing was performed with immunoSEQ multiplex PCR; in TCRdb, only in-frame clones are kept and a portion is missing. The sample carries 330,000 or so clones, less than 15% recorded once. The receptor's source is a man aged 30 to 39 in good health. Sequencing was performed on central memory CD4+ T cells from blood.

CDR3 bases: TGTGCCATCAGTGAGTCGTCCCGCGGCACGAAAAAAGAGACCCAGTACTTC. It encodes CAISESSRGTKKETQYF. The rearrangement joins TRBV10-3 to TRBJ2-5; D call uncertain. V dropped 0 bases and J dropped 3 bases, with 17 bases sitting between them. Looked up from germline, CDR1 is ENHRY and CDR2 is SYGVKD. The CDR3 covers 17 residues.